Sequencing of this T cell receptor (beta chain) was carried out in a study of T-cell reconstitution after alpha-beta-depleted transplantation in children. Looked up from germline, CDR1 is SEHNR and CDR2 is FQNEAQ (reference sequence). The V and J ends lost 2 bases and 4 bases, in that order; junction bases with no gene match: 5. The CDR3 spans 16 residues. Unique molecular identifiers were built into the TCRbeta library. MiXCR was run by TCRdb on the PCR reads, yielding one entry per CDR3 protein. The repertoire consists of 500,000 or so distinct CDR3 sequences, with around a third occurring once and the leading ten covering under 3%.

The J gene is TRBJ2-1, the V gene TRBV7-9; 10 nucleotides line up with TRBD2. This material consisted of PBMCs from the stem cell graft donor, taken from the stem cell graft. The sequence derives from a human donor who donated a stem cell graft to a child with aplastic anemia. This chain's CDR3 is CASSLSSAGGYNEQFF. In nucleotides, the CDR3 is TGTGCCAGCAGCTTAAGTTCAGCGGGAGGGTACAATGAGCAGTTCTTC.